This T cell receptor beta chain was observed in a study of CD8 T cells in Susac syndrome. Whole-study context: Patients with Susac syndrome were therapy-naive, taking corticosteroids, with some also receiving intravenous immunoglobulin, or taking intravenous immunoglobulin alone at the time their blood was drawn.

Study results and limitations: Susac syndrome CD4+ T cell repertoires showed no clonal expansion. In its TCR sequencing and HLA analysis, the study acknowledged that the number of individuals was relatively small.

About 0.45 to 1 ug RNA was reverse transcribed with random hexamers. TCRdb fed the immunoSEQ multiplex PCR reads into MiXCR, producing one record per CDR3 protein. This sample has approximately 190,000 distinct CDR3 sequences; almost 96% occur once, and the top ten carry approximately 0.1%. This CDR3 is 13 amino acids long. Isolation of CD8+ and CD4+ T cells was performed negatively, whereas enrichment of TEMRA cells was done by FACS. With regard to this clonotype: Its antigen is not known. The junction departs from the called germline gene at one end, perhaps through a read error.

This chain joins TRBV12-3 or TRBV12-4 and TRBJ2-7, with 8 bases that match TRBD1. The sample was CD4+ T cells from PBMCs. The clonotype originates from a human donor with Susac syndrome. The CDR3 nucleotides are TGTGCCAGCAGTAGATCGACAGGGGCCTATGGAGACTTC. This encodes CASSRSTGAYGDF.